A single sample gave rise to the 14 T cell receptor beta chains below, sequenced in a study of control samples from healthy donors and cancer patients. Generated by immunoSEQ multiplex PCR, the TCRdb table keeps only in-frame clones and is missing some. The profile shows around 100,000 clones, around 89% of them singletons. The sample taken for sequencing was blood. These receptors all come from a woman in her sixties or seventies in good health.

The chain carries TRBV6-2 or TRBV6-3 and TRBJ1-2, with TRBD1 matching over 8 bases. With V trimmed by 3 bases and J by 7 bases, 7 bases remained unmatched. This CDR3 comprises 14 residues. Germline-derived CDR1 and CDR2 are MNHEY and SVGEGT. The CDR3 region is CASSYTDRASGYTF. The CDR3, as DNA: TGTGCCAGCAGTTATACGGACAGGGCAAGTGGCTACACCTTC.

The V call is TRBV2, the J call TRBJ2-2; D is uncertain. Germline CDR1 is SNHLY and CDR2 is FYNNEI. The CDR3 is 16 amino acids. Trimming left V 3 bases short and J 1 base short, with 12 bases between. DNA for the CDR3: TGTGCCAGCAGTGAGTTCGAAGTCTGGAACACCGGGGAGCTGTTTTTT. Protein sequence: CASSEFEVWNTGELFF.

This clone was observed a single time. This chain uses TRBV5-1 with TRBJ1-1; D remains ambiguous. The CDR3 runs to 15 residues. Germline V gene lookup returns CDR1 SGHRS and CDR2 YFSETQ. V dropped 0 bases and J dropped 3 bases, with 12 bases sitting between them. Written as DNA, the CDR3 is TGCGCCAGCAGCTTGGAGGGCAGGCGAGACACTGAAGCTTTCTTT. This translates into CASSLEGRRDTEAFF.

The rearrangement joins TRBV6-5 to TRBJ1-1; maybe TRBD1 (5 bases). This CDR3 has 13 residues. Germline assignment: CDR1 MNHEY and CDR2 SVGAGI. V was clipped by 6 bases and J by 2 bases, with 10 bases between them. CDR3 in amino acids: CASRQVINTEAFF. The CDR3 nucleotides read TGTGCCAGCAGACAGGTCATCAACACTGAAGCTTTCTTT.

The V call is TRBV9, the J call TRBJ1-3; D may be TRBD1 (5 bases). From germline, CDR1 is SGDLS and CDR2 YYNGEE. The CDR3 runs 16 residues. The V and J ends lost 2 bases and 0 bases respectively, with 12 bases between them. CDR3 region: CASSVDWGFSGNTIYF. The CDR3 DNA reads TGTGCCAGCAGCGTTGATTGGGGGTTCTCTGGAAACACCATATATTTT.

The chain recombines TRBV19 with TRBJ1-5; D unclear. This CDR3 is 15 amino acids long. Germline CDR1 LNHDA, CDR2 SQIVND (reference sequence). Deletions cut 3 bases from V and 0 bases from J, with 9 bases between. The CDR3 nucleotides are TGTGCCAGTAGTATTCGGATCGCTAGCAATCAGCCCCAGCATTTT. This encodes CASSIRIASNQPQHF. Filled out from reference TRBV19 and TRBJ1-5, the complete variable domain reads DGGITQSPKYLFRKEGQNVTLSCEQNLNHDAMYWYRQDPGQGLRLIYYSQIVNDFQKGDIAEGYSVSREKKESFPLTVTSAQKNPTAFYLCASSIRIASNQPQHFGDGTRLSIL.

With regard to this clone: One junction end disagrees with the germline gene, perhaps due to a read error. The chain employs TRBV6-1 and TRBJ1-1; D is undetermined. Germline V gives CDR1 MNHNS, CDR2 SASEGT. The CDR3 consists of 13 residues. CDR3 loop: CASIEVTGIEAFF. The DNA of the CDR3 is TGTGCCAGCATTGAAGTGACCGGGATTGAAGCTTTCTTT.

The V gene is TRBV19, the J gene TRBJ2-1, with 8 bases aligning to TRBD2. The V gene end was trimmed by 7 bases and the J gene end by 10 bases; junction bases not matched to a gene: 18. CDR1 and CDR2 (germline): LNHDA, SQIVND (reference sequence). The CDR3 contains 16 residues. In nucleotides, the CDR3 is TGTGCCAGTACTACTTTGGGACTAGACTCACGGGGGGAGCAGTTCTTC. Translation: CASTTLGLDSRGEQFF.

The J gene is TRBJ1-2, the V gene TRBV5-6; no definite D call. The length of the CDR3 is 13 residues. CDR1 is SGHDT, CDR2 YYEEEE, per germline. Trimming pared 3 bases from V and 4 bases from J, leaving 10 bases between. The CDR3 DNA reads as TGTGCCAGCAGCTCGCTCGCATCCTATGGCTACACCTTC. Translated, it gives CASSSLASYGYTF.

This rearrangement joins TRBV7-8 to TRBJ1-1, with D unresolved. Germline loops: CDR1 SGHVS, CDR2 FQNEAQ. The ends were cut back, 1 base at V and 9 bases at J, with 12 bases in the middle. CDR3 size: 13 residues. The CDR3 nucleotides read TGTGCCAGCAGCTTAGGAGTCGGTCAGCAAGCTTTCTTT. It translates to CASSLGVGQQAFF. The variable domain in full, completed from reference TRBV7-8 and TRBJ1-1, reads GAGVSQSPRYKVAKRGQDVALRCDPISGHVSLFWYQQALGQGPEFLTYFQNEAQLDKSGLPSDRFFAERPEGSVSTLKIQRTQQEDSAVYLCASSLGVGQQAFFGQGTRLTVV.

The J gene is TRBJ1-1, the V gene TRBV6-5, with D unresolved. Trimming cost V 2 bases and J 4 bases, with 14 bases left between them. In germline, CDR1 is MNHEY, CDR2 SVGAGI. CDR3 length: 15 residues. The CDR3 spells CASSYRVGLSTEAFF. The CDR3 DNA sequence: TGTGCCAGCAGTTACAGGGTGGGTTTGAGCACTGAAGCTTTCTTT.

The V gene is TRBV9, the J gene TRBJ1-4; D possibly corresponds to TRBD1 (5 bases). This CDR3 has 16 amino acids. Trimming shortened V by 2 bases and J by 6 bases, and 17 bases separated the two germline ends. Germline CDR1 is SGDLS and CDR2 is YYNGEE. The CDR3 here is CASSVDRDGGYEKLFF. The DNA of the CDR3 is TGTGCCAGCAGCGTCGATAGGGATGGGGGGTATGAAAAACTGTTTTTT.

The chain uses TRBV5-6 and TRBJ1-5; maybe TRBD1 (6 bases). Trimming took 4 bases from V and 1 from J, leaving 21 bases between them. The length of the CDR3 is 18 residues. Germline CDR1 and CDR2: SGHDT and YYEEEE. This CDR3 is CASSRLSTGPESNQPQHF. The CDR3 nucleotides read TGTGCCAGCAGCCGGTTATCCACAGGGCCGGAGAGCAATCAGCCCCAGCATTTT.

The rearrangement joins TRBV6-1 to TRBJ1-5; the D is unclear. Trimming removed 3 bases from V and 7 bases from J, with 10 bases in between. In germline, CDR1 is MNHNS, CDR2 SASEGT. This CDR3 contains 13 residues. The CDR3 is CASSEKGLQPQHF. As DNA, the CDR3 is TGTGCCAGCAGTGAGAAAGGGCTCCAGCCCCAGCATTTT.